A selection of T cell receptor beta chains follows, all from one sample in a study of blood T cell repertoires in COVID-19. TCRdb keeps only in-frame clones here, not all; method: immunoSEQ multiplex PCR. The sample has around 58,000 clones; roughly 83% are singletons. The sequenced sample consisted of peripheral blood. The receptor set was obtained from a human donor in a cohort sampled during active COVID-19. Each CDR3 is given without its conserved first and last residue.

V: TRBV6-1
CDR3: ASSEARGGGYT

V: TRBV6-2/TRBV6-3
CDR3: ASSPDYGYT

V: TRBV9
CDR3: ASSPGGHLNTGELF

V: TRBV24-1
CDR3: ATGQGSYEQY

V: TRBV6-6
CDR3: ASSYGRATEAF

V: TRBV30
CDR3: ASGRTESYGYT

V: TRBV30
CDR3: AWSVGAAGEGYEQY

V: TRBV28
CDR3: ASSSPSPGVRLYSGANVLT

V: TRBV4-3
CDR3: ASSPGQGGTEAF

V: TRBV19
CDR3: ASSPGQGMYEQY

V: TRBV14
CDR3: ASSEGTIITDTQY

V: TRBV28
CDR3: ASSFNKMGQGESPLH

V: TRBV12-5
CDR3: ASGTAGYTEAF

V: TRBV6-5
CDR3: ASTVEQGARGYT

V: TRBV24-1
CDR3: ATSGPSGSFTDTQY

V: TRBV7-2
CDR3: ASSLKGGGAEQY